This T cell receptor (beta chain) was captured by sequencing in a study of blood T cell repertoires in COVID-19. The CDR3 has 15 residues. With V trimmed by 3 bases and J by 7 bases, 10 bases remained unmatched. Germline CDR1 reads DFQATT; CDR2 reads SNEGSKA (reference sequence). As originally analysed: It was from reference gene primer amplification that nucleated cell counts were estimated. The method was immunoSEQ multiplex PCR; TCRdb's version includes in-frame clones alone and lacks a portion of them. The D gene and trimming were derived from the DNA, and the V and J assignments and clone size from that table. In the table there are around 60,000 clones, around 70% of which are singletons.

The clonotype originates from a woman in her 70s with COVID-19, enrolled during active disease. This chain connects TRBV20-1 to TRBJ1-5; 9 positions match TRBD1. Sequencing was performed on peripheral blood. In DNA form, the CDR3 reads TGCAGTGCTAGTATCGGGACAGGGAACCTCCAGCCCCAGCATTTT. Protein: CSASIGTGNLQPQHF.